Below are 3 T cell receptor beta chains sequenced from a single sample in a study of long-term antiretroviral therapy in people with HIV. The authors ran the immunoSEQ assay, v3.0, at survey level. Clones were read by immunoSEQ multiplex PCR, and TCRdb kept only the in-frame ones, dropping some. The sample holds about 40,000 clones, more than 80% seen once. The sample consisted of unsorted PBMCs, taken 3.1 years after starting antiretroviral therapy. Every receptor here comes from a woman aged 45-59 years with HIV.

The rearrangement joins TRBV5-1 to TRBJ2-3; D not resolved. The V gene's germline CDR1 is SGHRS and CDR2 YFSETQ. V lost 0 bases and J 5 bases, leaving 4 bases between the germline ends. There are 12 residues in the CDR3. CDR3 region: CASSLAEDTQYF. CDR3 coding DNA: TGCGCCAGCAGCTTGGCCGAAGATACGCAGTATTTT.

The table lists this clone with a few counts. The chain joins TRBV30 to TRBJ1-6; 10 bases are shared with TRBD1. CDR3 length: 17 residues. Germline V gene lookup returns CDR1 GTSNPN and CDR2 SVGIG (reference sequence). V trimming: 2 bases; J trimming: 6 bases; junction bases outside the gene matches: 10. The CDR3 nucleotides are TGTGCCTGGAGTCCCCGACAGGGGGCGCTGGTTAATTCACCCCTCCACTTT. This encodes CAWSPRQGALVNSPLHF.

V and J are TRBV5-5 and TRBJ2-5; D gene ambiguous. Germline V gives CDR1 SGHKS, CDR2 YYEKEE (reference sequence). The CDR3 sequence is 12 residues long. Trimming left V 1 base short and J 3 bases short, with 4 bases between. The DNA for the CDR3 is TGTGCCAGCAGCTTGACAGAAGAGACCCAGTACTTC. It translates to CASSLTEETQYF.